This T cell receptor (beta chain) emerged from a study of cytomegalovirus exposure and HLA in healthy donors. 13 Jbeta primers and 60 Vbeta primers were used for the PCR. Data came from immunoSEQ multiplex PCR; TCRdb stores just in-frame clones and leaves some out. This table holds tens of thousands of clones, around 81% found once. Germline CDR1 is MDHEN and CDR2 is SYDVKM. V lost 4 bases, J lost 7 bases, and 3 bases stayed unmatched. The CDR3 sequence is 13 residues long. The chain couples TRBV28 to TRBJ1-5; 8 bases align to TRBD1. This receptor was taken from a man aged 50 to 59 in good health and CMV-seronegative. Sequencing was done on a sample of PBMCs. Written as DNA, the CDR3 is TGTGCCAGCAGTTCGGACAGGGACCAGCCCCAGCATTTT. Its protein product is CASSSDRDQPQHF.